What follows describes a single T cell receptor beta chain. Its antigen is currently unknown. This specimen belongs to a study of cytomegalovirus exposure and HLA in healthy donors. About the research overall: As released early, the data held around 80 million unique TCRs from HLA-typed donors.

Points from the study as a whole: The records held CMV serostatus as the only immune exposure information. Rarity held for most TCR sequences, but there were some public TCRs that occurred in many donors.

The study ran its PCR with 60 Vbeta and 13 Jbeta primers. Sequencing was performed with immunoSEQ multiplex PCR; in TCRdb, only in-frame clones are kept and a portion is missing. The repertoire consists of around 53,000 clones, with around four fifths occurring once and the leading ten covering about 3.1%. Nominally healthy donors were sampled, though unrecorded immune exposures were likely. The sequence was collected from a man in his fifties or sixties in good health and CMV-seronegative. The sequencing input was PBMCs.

CDR3 region: CASSQDTTGRYEQYF. The CDR3 region has the DNA TGTGCCAGCAGCCAAGATACGACAGGGCGCTACGAGCAGTACTTC. The gene calls are TRBV7-9 and TRBJ2-7, with 7 bases lining up with TRBD1. Trimming took 5 bases from V and 3 from J; bases not matched to a gene: 10. The CDR3 is made up of 15 amino acids. Germline CDR1 SEHNR, CDR2 FQNEAQ (reference sequence). The variable domain in full, with the rest retrieved from reference TRBV7-9 and TRBJ2-7, is DTGVSQNPRHKITKRGQNVTFRCDPISEHNRLYWYRQTLGQGPEFLTYFQNEAQLEKSRLLSDRFSAERPKGSFSTLEIQRTEQGDSAMYLCASSQDTTGRYEQYFGPGTRLTVT.